A single sample is the source of the 17 T cell receptor beta chains below, sequenced in a study of early T cells in non-severe SARS-CoV-2 infection. TCRdb processed the 5' RACE reads anew with MiXCR; each CDR3 protein has one entry. The sample contains about 42,000 distinct CDR3 sequences, less than 6.5% of which appear only once. The sample here was whole blood, taken at baseline. The receptors here all came from an adult who was a healthcare worker with PCR-confirmed SARS-CoV-2 infection or an uninfected control (not recorded which).

This clonotype has a count of ten or more. The V call is TRBV20-1, the J call TRBJ1-1; no firm D call. Germline CDR1 and CDR2: DFQATT and SNEGSKA (reference sequence). V lost 6 bases and J lost 1, with 15 bases in between. CDR3 length equals 14 residues. CDR3 in amino acids: CSARVSGKNTEAFF. The CDR3 DNA reads TGCAGTGCCCGAGTATCGGGAAAGAACACTGAAGCTTTCTTT.

The CDR3 loop reads CSVDGTAGNTEAFF. CDR3 nucleotides: TGCAGCGTTGACGGGACAGCGGGGAACACTGAAGCTTTCTTT. The V and J genes are TRBV29-1 and TRBJ1-1; TRBD1 matches at 7 bases. Germline V gene sequence: CDR1 SQVTM, CDR2 ANQGSEA. V shed 3 bases, J shed 1 base, and the junction held 5 bases outside the gene matches. The CDR3 consists of 14 residues.

This clonotype occurred many times. The rearrangement uses TRBV25-1 and TRBJ1-6, with D tentatively TRBD1 (5 bases). This CDR3 contains 14 residues. Trimming shortened V by 3 bases and J by 7 bases, and 10 bases separated the two germline ends. CDR1 is MGHDK and CDR2 is SYGVNS in the germline V gene. The CDR3 DNA follows: TGTGCCAGCAGTGATAGCGGGACCAATTCACCCCTCCACTTT. Translated, it gives CASSDSGTNSPLHF. Using reference TRBV25-1 and TRBJ1-6 for the parts outside the CDR3, the full variable domain is EADIYQTPRYLVIGTGKKITLECSQTMGHDKMYWYQQDPGMELHLIHYSYGVNSTEKGDLSSESTVSRIRTEHFPLTLESARPSHTSQYLCASSDSGTNSPLHFGNGTRLTVT.

This clonotype came up a few times. Written as DNA, the CDR3 is TGTGCCAGCAGCTTTTGGGACAGCTCTAACACTGAAGCTTTCTTT. Its translation is CASSFWDSSNTEAFF. The V gene is TRBV7-8, the J gene TRBJ1-1; 7 bases are a match to TRBD1. The CDR3 has 15 amino acids. Germline V gene sequence: CDR1 SGHVS, CDR2 FQNEAQ. Unmatched junction bases numbered 6, after V lost 3 bases and J lost 2 bases.

The sample holds many counts of this clonotype. In DNA, the CDR3 is TGTGCCAGCAGTTACTCGATCTCAGCGGGGGGACAAGAGACCCAGTACTTC. Its protein product is CASSYSISAGGQETQYF. V is TRBV6-5 and J is TRBJ2-5; 9 bases map to TRBD2. Trimming at V came to 0 bases and at J to 2 bases, leaving 7 bases not matched to a gene. This CDR3 contains 17 residues. The germline V gene encodes CDR1 MNHEY and CDR2 SVGAGI.

This clonotype came up many times. The chain recombines TRBV4-1 with TRBJ2-1; 8 bases match TRBD1. The trim removed 4 bases at V and 6 bases at J, leaving 11 bases unmatched. Per germline, CDR1 MGHRA and CDR2 YSYEKL. The CDR3 is made up of 16 amino acids. The CDR3 DNA sequence: TGCGCCAGCAGCCCCACAGGACAGGGATTCTTCAATGAGCAGTTCTTC. This encodes CASSPTGQGFFNEQFF.

The rearrangement joins TRBV20-1 to TRBJ2-7, with 7 positions matching TRBD2. J gave up 0 bases and V 1 base, and 6 bases lay outside the gene matches. CDR1 and CDR2 (germline): DFQATT, SNEGSKA (reference sequence). This CDR3 is 15 amino acids long. The CDR3 DNA sequence: TGCAGTGCTAGAGCTGGAGCGGGGCTCTCCTACGAGCAGTACTTC. Encoded protein: CSARAGAGLSYEQYF.

This clonotype was seen ten or more times. V gene TRBV7-9 combines with J gene TRBJ1-1, with 11 bases matching TRBD1. CDR1 SEHNR and CDR2 FQNEAQ come from the germline V gene (reference sequence). Unmatched junction bases numbered 3, after V lost 4 bases and J lost 5 bases. The CDR3 has 14 amino acids. The CDR3 DNA reads TGTGCCAGCAGCTACGGGACAGGGGGGACTGAAGCTTTCTTT. It encodes CASSYGTGGTEAFF.

This chain links TRBV9 with TRBJ2-2, with D maybe TRBD2 (6 bases). V lost 4 bases, J lost 1 base, and 11 bases lay in between. CDR3 length: 15 residues. The germline V gene has CDR1 SGDLS and CDR2 YYNGEE. CDR3 sequence reads: CASSTRRGNTGELFF. The CDR3 coding sequence is TGTGCCAGCAGCACCCGGCGGGGGAACACCGGGGAGCTGTTTTTT.

This clonotype was observed many times. V and J are TRBV20-1 and TRBJ2-3, with D maybe TRBD1 (7 bases). Per germline, CDR1 DFQATT and CDR2 SNEGSKA (reference sequence). Trimming shortened V by 5 bases and J by 0 bases, and 12 bases separated the two germline ends. The CDR3 is 14 amino acids. The CDR3 sequence: CSALRDSSTDTQYF. The CDR3 DNA sequence: TGCAGTGCTCTGCGGGACAGTAGCACAGATACGCAGTATTTT.

The table lists this clonotype with a few counts. This sequence joins TRBV18 and TRBJ1-1, with 7 nucleotides matching TRBD1. The ends lost 2 bases at V and 6 bases at J; junction bases unmatched: 12. CDR3 length: 16 amino acids. Germline V lookup: CDR1 KGHSH, CDR2 LQKENI. The CDR3: CASSPELGGEGSEAFF. CDR3 bases: TGTGCCAGCTCACCAGAGTTAGGGGGCGAGGGGTCTGAAGCTTTCTTT.

J is TRBJ2-3 and V is TRBV6-1; 7 bases are a match to TRBD1. CDR3 length: 16 amino acids. Germline values: CDR1 MNHNS, CDR2 SASEGT. V trimming: 6 bases; J trimming: 2 bases; junction bases outside the gene matches: 11. The DNA of the CDR3 is TGTGCCAGCAGACCGGACAGGCTGGGTCACACAGATACGCAGTATTTT. This codes for CASRPDRLGHTDTQYF.

This clonotype was counted ten times or more. The chain carries TRBV7-2 and TRBJ1-2; 9 bases map to TRBD1. The junction had 8 bases not matched to a gene; V was cut back by 2 bases and J by 1 base. This CDR3 spans 17 amino acids. Germline V gene sequence: CDR1 SGHTA, CDR2 FQGNSA. The CDR3 bases are TGTGCCAGCAGCTTAAGTTGGAGGACAGGGGATAACTATGGCTACACCTTC. Translating gives CASSLSWRTGDNYGYTF.

The rearrangement joins TRBV3-1 to TRBJ1-2; tentative D call: TRBD1 (6 bases). The CDR3 extends over 14 amino acids. Looked up from germline, CDR1 is LGHDT and CDR2 is YNNKEL (reference sequence). V was trimmed by 3 bases and J by 4 bases, leaving 12 bases between them. The CDR3 spells CASSQEGGPYGYTF. The CDR3 coding sequence is TGTGCCAGCAGCCAGGAAGGGGGTCCCTATGGCTACACCTTC.

This clonotype was recorded many times. This chain connects TRBV7-9 to TRBJ1-2; D gene ambiguous. The CDR3 consists of 18 residues. Germline CDR1 SEHNR, CDR2 FQNEAQ (reference sequence). Deletions cut 5 bases from V and 0 bases from J, with 22 bases between. CDR3 protein: CASSIGLSSDRTNYGYTF. The DNA of the CDR3 is TGTGCCAGCAGCATAGGGCTATCATCGGACCGAACTAACTATGGCTACACCTTC.

In its sample, this clonotype was seen many times. This chain links TRBV20-1 with TRBJ1-1; no clear D. The CDR3 sequence is 13 residues long. V was pared by 3 bases and J by 3 bases, with 11 bases between. In germline, CDR1 is DFQATT, CDR2 SNEGSKA (reference sequence). The DNA for the CDR3 is TGCAGTGCTAGGCGGCAGCTCCACACTGAAGCTTTCTTT. It translates to CSARRQLHTEAFF.

The chain joins TRBV7-9 to TRBJ1-4; TRBD1 aligns across 9 bases. Per germline, CDR1 SEHNR and CDR2 FQNEAQ (reference sequence). The CDR3 is 14 residues long. V lost 3 bases and J lost 7; bases outside the gene matches: 3. The chain's CDR3 is CASSFWDRAEKLFF. DNA for the CDR3: TGTGCCAGCAGCTTCTGGGACAGGGCTGAAAAACTGTTTTTT. Complete variable domain (other parts from reference TRBV7-9 and TRBJ1-4): DTGVSQNPRHKITKRGQNVTFRCDPISEHNRLYWYRQTLGQGPEFLTYFQNEAQLEKSRLLSDRFSAERPKGSFSTLEIQRTEQGDSAMYLCASSFWDRAEKLFFGSGTQLSVL.